These T cell receptor beta chains were read from a single sample in a study of T cell responses to AZD1222 COVID-19 vaccine. Sequencing used immunoSEQ multiplex PCR; TCRdb keeps in-frame clones, though not all of them. This table holds approximately 140,000 clones, 94% found once. Material: peripheral blood, obtained on day 0 of AZD1222 vaccination. All receptors come from an adult in good health. Each CDR3 is given with its conserved first and last residue. The order of the fields is clone size, J gene, V gene, D gene, CDR3 DNA, CDR3 protein. The D gene is left open where the match is weak. Only part of the rows carry a size: once, few, many, or a class if the clone is expanded.

-,TRBJ1-6,TRBV5-8,-,TGTGCCAGCAGCAAAAGACAGGTTTTGAATTCACCCCTCCACTTT,CASSKRQVLNSPLHF
-,TRBJ1-3,TRBV18,-,TGTGCCAGCTCGCTCGGGCAAAGCTCTGGAAACACCATATATTTT,CASSLGQSSGNTIYF
-,TRBJ1-2,TRBV9,-,TGTGCCAGCTCGGCGGCCCCCGGGGACTACACCTTC,CASSAAPGDYTF
-,TRBJ2-3,TRBV3-1/TRBV3-2,-,TGTGCCAGCAGCGCTGACAGGGGAGGGGGTCGGACAGATACGCAGTATTTT,CASSADRGGGRTDTQYF
-,TRBJ1-1,TRBV2,-,TGTGCCAGCAGTGAAGCGGACAGAGCCTACACTGAAGCTTTCTTT,CASSEADRAYTEAFF
-,TRBJ1-6,TRBV2,-,TGTGCCAGCTCGGACAGACTAAATTCACCCCTCCACTTT,CASSDRLNSPLHF
few,TRBJ1-1,TRBV6-5,-,TGTGCCAGCAGTTTACAGGAGAACACTGAAGCTTTCTTT,CASSLQENTEAFF
-,TRBJ1-1,TRBV5-4,-,TGTGCCAGCAGCGAAATTTTGGGTTACACTGAAGCTTTCTTT,CASSEILGYTEAFF
-,TRBJ1-4,TRBV18,-,TGTGCCAGCTCACCCACCTCGTCGGGGAATGAAAAACTGTTTTTT,CASSPTSSGNEKLFF
-,TRBJ1-3,TRBV2,-,TGTGCCAGCAGCGTGGAAAGCTCTGGAAACACCATATATTTT,CASSVESSGNTIYF
once,TRBJ2-5,TRBV6-5,TRBD2,TGTGCCAGCAGAATAGCGGGACCGGAGACCCAGTACTTC,CASRIAGPETQYF
-,TRBJ1-2,TRBV9,TRBD1,TGTGCCAGCGGAGAACAGGGGAAAGGCGAGGGCTACACCTTC,CASGEQGKGEGYTF
-,TRBJ2-5,TRBV9,-,TGTGCCAGCAGCTCCCGGTGGGCCGAGACCCAGTACTTC,CASSSRWAETQYF
-,TRBJ1-2,TRBV27,TRBD1,TGTGCCAGCAGTTTAACAGGGGCCTATGGCTACACCTTC,CASSLTGAYGYTF
-,TRBJ1-2,TRBV27,TRBD1,TGTGCCAGCAGTCCAGGCAGGACAGGGGGCTTCTATGGCTACACCTTC,CASSPGRTGGFYGYTF
-,TRBJ2-5,TRBV9,TRBD2,TGTGCCAGCAGCGAAACGGGGACTAGCGAAGAGACCCAGTACTTC,CASSETGTSEETQYF
-,TRBJ1-5,TRBV10-3,-,TGTGCCATCAGGGACCTCAATCAGCCCCAGCATTTT,CAIRDLNQPQHF
-,TRBJ2-3,TRBV6-5,-,TGTGCCAGCAGCGCCGTTCGGGCAGGGGCAGATACGCAGTATTTT,CASSAVRAGADTQYF
-,TRBJ2-5,TRBV3-1/TRBV3-2,TRBD2,TGTGCCAGCAGCCAAGATAGTGGCGGGGGGGCCGGCTTGAAGACCCAGTACTTC,CASSQDSGGGAGLKTQYF
-,TRBJ1-1,TRBV2,-,TGTGCCAGCACGTCGACGGAGGGCACTGAAGCTTTCTTT,CASTSTEGTEAFF
-,TRBJ2-3,TRBV29-1,-,TGCAGCGTTGATTTCGGGGGCAGAGATACGCAGTATTTT,CSVDFGGRDTQYF
once,TRBJ1-1,TRBV19,-,TGTGCCAGCGTTAGTTTTTTCGCCCGCACTGAAGCTTTCTTT,CASVSFFARTEAFF
-,TRBJ1-2,TRBV6-5,-,TGTGCCAGCAGTTACTCGTCGAGGGCTAACTATGGCTACACCTTC,CASSYSSRANYGYTF
-,TRBJ2-3,TRBV5-1,-,TGCGCCAGCAGCTTGGGCCTGAGGGAAGATACGCAGTATTTT,CASSLGLREDTQYF
-,TRBJ1-1,TRBV11-2,TRBD1,TGTGCCAGCAGTACTCTACAGGGGGCATACACTGAAGCTTTCTTT,CASSTLQGAYTEAFF
-,TRBJ1-5,TRBV6-2/TRBV6-3,-,TGTGCCAGCAACCCTTTGGGGCAGTATAGCAATCAGCCCCAGCATTTT,CASNPLGQYSNQPQHF
once,TRBJ1-6,TRBV6-2/TRBV6-3,TRBD1,TGTGCCAGCACCCCTAAGGACAGGGATAATTCACCCCTCCACTTT,CASTPKDRDNSPLHF
-,TRBJ1-2,TRBV7-9,TRBD1,TGTGCCAGCAGCCCCCTGACCGACAGGGCGGGTAGCTATGGCTACACCTTC,CASSPLTDRAGSYGYTF
-,TRBJ1-1,TRBV5-1,-,TGCGCCAGCAGCCGGGTTGAGGGAACGATGAACACTGAAGCTTTCTTT,CASSRVEGTMNTEAFF
-,TRBJ1-3,TRBV30,-,TGTGCCTGGAATTGGGGTGACGGAAACACCATATATTTT,CAWNWGDGNTIYF
-,TRBJ1-5,TRBV24-1,-,TGTGCCACCAGTGGCACTGACGGCTCACGTAGGCATTTT,CATSGTDGSRRHF
-,TRBJ1-4,TRBV7-8,-,TGTGCCAGCAGCCCACCGGGGGAAAAACTGTTTTTT,CASSPPGEKLFF
-,TRBJ1-2,TRBV19,TRBD1,TGTGCCAGTAGTTCCCGGGGACAGGGGGTCTATGGCTACACCTTC,CASSSRGQGVYGYTF
-,TRBJ1-6,TRBV2,-,TGTGCCACCAGACAGGAAGAACCCCTCCACTTT,CATRQEEPLHF
-,TRBJ1-3,TRBV4-3,TRBD1,TGCGCCAGCAGCCGCGGACAGGGCTCTGGAAACACCATATATTTT,CASSRGQGSGNTIYF
-,TRBJ1-1,TRBV6-5,-,TGTGCCAGCAGTTCCGTGACAGGTGACACTGAAGCTTTCTTT,CASSSVTGDTEAFF
-,TRBJ1-4,TRBV13,-,TGTGCCAGCAGCCAGACAGGAAATGAAAAACTGTTTTTT,CASSQTGNEKLFF
once,TRBJ1-2,TRBV19,-,TGTGCCAGTAGTCCCGCCCAAGGAAATCGGGGCTATGGCTACACCTTC,CASSPAQGNRGYGYTF
few,TRBJ1-2,TRBV4-1,TRBD1,TGCGCCAGCAGCCCCCGGACAGGGAGGCTCTATGGCTACACCTTC,CASSPRTGRLYGYTF
once,TRBJ1-1,TRBV28,-,TGTGCCAGCAGTTTGTTGGGGACAGAAGCTTTCTTT,CASSLLGTEAFF
-,TRBJ1-5,TRBV19,TRBD1,TGTGCCAGTGGACAGGACAGCAATCAGCCCCAGCATTTT,CASGQDSNQPQHF
-,TRBJ1-1,TRBV6-1,-,TGTGCCAGCAGTGATGTATGGGTAAGGGGCACTGAAGCTTTCTTT,CASSDVWVRGTEAFF
-,TRBJ1-2,TRBV19,-,TGTGCCAGAACAGGGAAGGATAGTGGCTATGGCTACACCTTC,CARTGKDSGYGYTF
-,TRBJ2-1,TRBV15,-,TGTGCCACCAGCAGAGATCTAGAGGAACAGGATGAGCAGTTCTTC,CATSRDLEEQDEQFF
-,TRBJ1-1,TRBV19,-,TGTGCCAGTAGTATAGATCGGCCAGGGAGGGGTGGCGACACTGAAGCTTTCTTT,CASSIDRPGRGGDTEAFF
-,TRBJ2-2,TRBV5-1,-,TGCGCCAGCAGCTTGGCCGACGGGAACACCGGGGAGCTGTTTTTT,CASSLADGNTGELFF
-,TRBJ1-6,TRBV6-6,-,TGTGCCAGCAGTTCGGGACAATATAATTCACCCCTCCACTTT,CASSSGQYNSPLHF
-,TRBJ1-2,TRBV7-9,-,TGTGCCAGCAGCTACGGCACTAACTATGGCTACACCTTC,CASSYGTNYGYTF
-,TRBJ1-4,TRBV27,-,TGTGCCAGCAGTTTATCGTACGGGGGCGGTGAAAAACTGTTTTTT,CASSLSYGGGEKLFF
-,TRBJ1-6,TRBV6-5,-,TGTGCCAGCAAGGGGACGGTTGATTCACCCCTCCACTTT,CASKGTVDSPLHF
once,TRBJ2-3,TRBV5-1,-,TGCGCCAGCAGCTTAGGGTCGGACACAGATACGCAGTATTTT,CASSLGSDTDTQYF